Following are 8 T cell receptor beta chains from one sample sequenced in a study of CD8 T cells in ankylosing spondylitis. TCRdb analysed the 5' RACE reads with MiXCR anew, one entry per CDR3 protein. The table records a few hundred thousand distinct CDR3 sequences, about 18% of them present only once. Sequencing used blood, either unsorted or a sorted T cell fraction (not recorded which). These receptors all come from a male donor with ankylosing spondylitis or in good health (not recorded which).

V gene TRBV5-5 combines with J gene TRBJ2-7; no clear D gene. This CDR3 is 15 amino acids long. V lost 0 bases, J lost 4 bases, and 14 bases lay in between. Germline V gene data show CDR1 as SGHKS and CDR2 as YYEKEE (reference sequence). The CDR3 nucleotides read TGTGCCAGCAGCTTGGTTCCAGTCGAGGAATACGAGCAGTACTTC. Translated: CASSLVPVEEYEQYF.

The table lists this clonotype with a few counts. The chain has TRBV19 and TRBJ2-7; no firm D call. The germline CDR1 and CDR2 sequences are LNHDA and SQIVND (reference sequence). The CDR3 is made up of 13 amino acids. Trimming cost V 3 bases and J 2 bases, with 8 bases left between them. The CDR3, as DNA: TGTGCCAGTAGTATTGGGCCAGCCTACGAGCAGTACTTC. As protein: CASSIGPAYEQYF.

As for this clonotype: One end of the junction fails to match germline, which may point to a read error. The chain combines TRBV20-1 with TRBJ2-1; D remains ambiguous. The CDR3 contains 13 residues. Germline-derived CDR1 and CDR2 are DFQATT and SNEGSKA (reference sequence). The CDR3 coding sequence is TGCAGTGCTACGGCCACCAATTACAATGAGCAGCTCTTC. The encoded protein is CSATATNYNEQLF.

The chain recombines TRBV29-1 with TRBJ1-2; 7 bases line up with TRBD1. The CDR3 is made up of 12 amino acids. V lost 4 bases to trimming and J lost 2 bases; unmatched junction nucleotides: 1. Germline loops: CDR1 SQVTM, CDR2 ANQGSEA. The CDR3 region is CSVVDRNYGYTF. As DNA, the CDR3 is TGCAGCGTTGTGGACAGGAACTATGGCTACACCTTC.

This clonotype showed up just a few times. This chain joins TRBV15 and TRBJ1-4, with TRBD1 identical over 8 bases. Germline V lookup: CDR1 LNHNV, CDR2 YYDKDF (reference sequence). Trimming at V came to 0 bases and at J to 5 bases, leaving 2 bases not matched to a gene. The CDR3 consists of 15 residues. This chain's CDR3 is CATSREGTGNEKLFF. Written as DNA, the CDR3 is TGTGCCACCAGCAGAGAGGGGACAGGAAATGAAAAACTGTTTTTT.

At least ten counts were recorded for this clonotype. The genes are TRBV9 and TRBJ2-7, with D perhaps being TRBD1 or TRBD2 (5 bases each). V was pared by 4 bases and J by 6 bases, with 20 bases between. Germline V gene lookup returns CDR1 SGDLS and CDR2 YYNGEE. The CDR3 totals 15 residues. The CDR3 DNA follows: TGTGCCAGCAGCTCCAATTCAGAGGGACGGGTCGAGCAGTACTTC. This gives the protein CASSSNSEGRVEQYF.

The CDR3, as DNA: TGCGCCAGCAGCCAACATAACAGTCTACCTGAGCAGTACTTC. Translating it yields CASSQHNSLPEQYF. The V gene is TRBV4-1, the J gene TRBJ2-7; D uncertain. The germline gives CDR1 MGHRA, CDR2 YSYEKL. The ends were cut back, 2 bases at V and 7 bases at J, with 15 bases in the middle. The length of the CDR3 is 14 residues.

This clonotype was observed many times. This chain connects TRBV27 to TRBJ2-1, with D perhaps matching TRBD2 (6 bases). CDR1 is MNHEY, CDR2 SMNVEV, per germline (reference sequence). The CDR3 sequence is 16 residues long. Between the trimmed V and J ends, which lost 5 bases and 9 bases, there was a span of 23 bases. CDR3 in amino acids: CASSPFPTGSYGEQFF. In DNA, the CDR3 is TGTGCCAGCAGTCCGTTCCCAACCGGGAGCTATGGTGAGCAGTTCTTC.